This entry lists 5 T cell receptor beta chains sequenced from one sample in a study of T cell responses to AZD1222 COVID-19 vaccine. Assay: immunoSEQ multiplex PCR; the TCRdb copy retains only in-frame clones and omits some. The sample holds approximately 130,000 clones, 75% to 85% seen once. Here the sequenced sample was peripheral blood, taken 28 days after the second AZD1222 dose. These receptors came from an adult who received the AZD1222 COVID-19 vaccine.

The J gene is TRBJ1-2, the V gene TRBV7-2, with D tentatively TRBD1 (6 bases). Per the germline V gene, CDR1 is SGHTA and CDR2 is FQGNSA. With 2 bases removed from V and 4 bases from J, the gap between germline ends came to 11 bases. The CDR3 extends over 14 amino acids. CDR3 sequence (DNA): TGTGCCAGCAGCTTACCAGGGGCTGGCTATGGCTACACCTTC. The encoded protein is CASSLPGAGYGYTF. The full variable domain, completed using reference TRBV7-2 and TRBJ1-2, is GAGVSQSPSNKVTEKGKDVELRCDPISGHTALYWYRQSLGQGLEFLIYFQGNSAPDKSGLPSDRFSAERTGGSVSTLTIQRTQQEDSAVYLCASSLPGAGYGYTFGSGTRLTVV.

This clone was seen just once. The chain links TRBV19 to TRBJ2-7; 8 nucleotides match TRBD1. The CDR3 has 15 amino acids. CDR1 and CDR2 from the germline V gene are LNHDA and SQIVND (reference sequence). The V gene end was trimmed by 6 bases and the J gene end by 3 bases; junction bases not matched to a gene: 10. CDR3 in DNA: TGTGCCAGTAGCAAAGAGACAGGGGCCTACTACGAGCAGTACTTC. It yields the protein CASSKETGAYYEQYF.

The chain uses TRBV6-5 and TRBJ1-1; D remains ambiguous. This CDR3 is 14 amino acids long. The germline V and J ends were trimmed by 0 bases and 5 bases, with 10 bases remaining between them. Per germline, CDR1 MNHEY and CDR2 SVGAGI. The CDR3 here is CASSYSPVTTEAFF. In DNA form, the CDR3 reads TGTGCCAGCAGTTACTCGCCCGTAACAACTGAAGCTTTCTTT.

The chain recombines TRBV5-1 with TRBJ1-4, with TRBD1 matching over 9 bases. There are 15 residues in the CDR3. Germline CDR1 is SGHRS and CDR2 is YFSETQ. V trimming: 0 bases; J trimming: 10 bases; junction bases outside the gene matches: 7. CDR3 loop: CASSLAAGDRVKLFF. CDR3 nucleotide sequence: TGCGCCAGCAGCTTGGCCGCAGGGGACAGGGTAAAACTGTTTTTT.

This chain connects TRBV6-2 or TRBV6-3 to TRBJ1-5; a possible D gene is TRBD1 (6 bases). Germline loops: CDR1 MNHEY, CDR2 SVGEGT. Trimming pared 0 bases from V and 4 bases from J, leaving 16 bases between. The CDR3 totals 17 residues. Here the CDR3 DNA reads TGTGCCAGCAGTTACTCGCGACAGGAGCTTTCTAATCAGCCCCAGCATTTT. It specifies CASSYSRQELSNQPQHF.